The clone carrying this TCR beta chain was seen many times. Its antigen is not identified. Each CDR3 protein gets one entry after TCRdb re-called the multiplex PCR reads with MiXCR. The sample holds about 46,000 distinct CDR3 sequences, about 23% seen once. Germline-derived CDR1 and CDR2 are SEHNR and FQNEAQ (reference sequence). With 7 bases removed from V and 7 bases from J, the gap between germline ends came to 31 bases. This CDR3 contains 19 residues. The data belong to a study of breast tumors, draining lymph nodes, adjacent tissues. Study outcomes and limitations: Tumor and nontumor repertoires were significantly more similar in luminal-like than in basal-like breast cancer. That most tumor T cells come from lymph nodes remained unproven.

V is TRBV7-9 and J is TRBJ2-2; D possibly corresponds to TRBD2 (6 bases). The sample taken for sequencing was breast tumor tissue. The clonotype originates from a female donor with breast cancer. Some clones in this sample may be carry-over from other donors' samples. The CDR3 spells CASKGGPLGTREVNGELFF. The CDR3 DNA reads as TGTGCCAGCAAGGGAGGACCTCTCGGTACGAGGGAGGTGAACGGGGAGCTGTTTTTT. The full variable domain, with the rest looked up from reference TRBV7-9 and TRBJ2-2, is DTGVSQNPRHKITKRGQNVTFRCDPISEHNRLYWYRQTLGQGPEFLTYFQNEAQLEKSRLLSDRFSAERPKGSFSTLEIQRTEQGDSAMYLCASKGGPLGTREVNGELFFGEGSRLTVL.